These 27 T cell receptor beta chains originate from one sample sequenced in a study of tumor and adjacent non-tumor tissue in lung cancer. Three rounds of nested PCR, following a modified ARM-PCR protocol, produced the TCRbeta library. In TCRdb, the multiplex PCR reads were re-called with MiXCR into one record per CDR3 protein. The data hold roughly 75,000 distinct CDR3 sequences, with over 75% observed a single time. This sample's RNA came from whole unsorted tissue. The source material was lung tumor tissue. The receptors derive from a woman in her 50s with non-small cell lung cancer.

Worth noting for this clonotype: Compared with germline, one end of the junction differs, possibly owing to a read error. The rearrangement uses TRBV6-1 and TRBJ2-6; 7 positions match TRBD2. The germline gives CDR1 MNHNS, CDR2 SASEGT. The CDR3 contains 16 residues. The CDR3 DNA reads as TGTGCCAGCAGCGAACGGTCCGGGAGCGGGGCCAATGTCCTGATTTTC. Encoded protein: CASSERSGSGANVLIF.

Remarks on this clonotype: At one end the junction does not follow the germline gene, possibly because of a read error. The chain links TRBV29-1 to TRBJ2-1; 10 bases line up with TRBD2. Germline CDR1 is SQVTM and CDR2 is ANQGSEA. The CDR3 runs 18 residues. Here the CDR3 reads CCVEKGGTSGMTYNEQFF. CDR3 nucleotide sequence: TGTTGCGTTGAAAAGGGGGGTACTAGCGGGATGACCTACAATGAGCAGTTCTTC.

Regarding this clonotype: Since the CDR3 does not end with the conserved phenylalanine or tryptophan, this likely comes from a read error. The DNA is omitted, as the CDR3 cannot be located on it reliably, and the CDR3 follows TCRdb's listing. The chain combines TRBV29-1 with TRBJ2-7; TRBD1 is the table's D call and was not checked against the DNA. Germline-derived CDR1 and CDR2 are SQVTM and ANQGSEA. Ends included, the CDR3 has 11 residues. CDR3 in amino acids: CSVRHGDEQYL.

V and J are TRBV11-2 and TRBJ1-5; D gene unclear. This CDR3 comprises 15 residues. CDR1 is SGHAT and CDR2 is FQNNGV in the germline V gene. CDR3: CGRSFDGLSDQPQHF. The CDR3 DNA reads as TGTGGCAGGAGCTTTGATGGATTGAGCGATCAGCCCCAGCATTTT.

The V and J genes are TRBV20-1 and TRBJ2-3; D is ambiguous. In germline, CDR1 is DFQATT, CDR2 SNEGSKA (reference sequence). The V end lost 3 bases, the J end lost 2 bases, and 12 bases lay between the germline ends. The CDR3 consists of 14 residues. In nucleotides, the CDR3 is TGCAGTGCTAGTGTGGCCCATCACACAGATACGCAGTATTTT. Its protein is CSASVAHHTDTQYF.

This sequence joins TRBV6-5 and TRBJ2-5; 11 bases map to TRBD2. Germline V gene data show CDR1 as MNHEY and CDR2 as SVGAGI. The CDR3 is made up of 17 amino acids. The chain's CDR3 is CVSRSLYTSGSRETQYF. The CDR3 nucleotides are TGTGTAAGCAGGTCCCTCTACACTAGCGGGAGTAGGGAGACCCAGTACTTC.

V usage is TRBV6-2 or TRBV6-3 and J usage is TRBJ1-2; D remains unclear. The germline V and J ends were trimmed by 4 bases and 0 bases, with 9 bases remaining between them. Germline V gene sequence: CDR1 MNHEY, CDR2 SVGEGT. The CDR3 extends over 14 amino acids. CDR3 nucleotide sequence: TGTGCCAGCAGTTGGACGGTGACTAACTATGGCTACACCTTC. Translating it yields CASSWTVTNYGYTF.

Concerning this clonotype: One end of the junction varies from germline; a read error may be responsible. V is TRBV29-1 and J is TRBJ2-1; 8 nucleotides align to TRBD1. This CDR3 has 11 residues. Germline V gives CDR1 SQVTM, CDR2 ANQGSEA. This chain's CDR3 is CSVQLTGEQLF. CDR3 nucleotides: TGCAGCGTCCAATTGACAGGGGAGCAGTTATTC.

The V and J genes are TRBV4-1 and TRBJ2-5, with D unresolved. The CDR3 runs 15 residues. Germline V gives CDR1 MGHRA, CDR2 YSYEKL. Trimming left V 0 bases short and J 5 bases short, with 13 bases between. The CDR3 reads CASSQDCNPQETQYF. The CDR3, as DNA: TGCGCCAGCAGCCAAGATTGTAACCCGCAGGAGACCCAGTACTTC.

A remark on this clonotype: Germline and junction disagree at one end, which may indicate a read error. V usage is TRBV11-3 and J usage is TRBJ2-3; a weak D match, TRBD2 (6 bases). The CDR3 is made up of 14 amino acids. Germline CDR1 is SGHNT and CDR2 is YENEEA. CDR3 coding DNA: TGTGCCAGCAGCTCACGGGAGATGACAGATATGCAGTATTTT. It is translated as CASSSREMTDMQYF.

About this clonotype: Its ends do not fully match the called genes, so a read error is possible. The chain joins TRBV6-1 to TRBJ2-3; perhaps D is TRBD1 or TRBD2 (5 bases each). Germline CDR1 MNHNS, CDR2 SASEGT. The length of the CDR3 is 15 residues. The CDR3 spells CVSSESWGSTDTQYF. The CDR3 nucleotides read TGTGTCAGCAGTGAAAGCTGGGGGAGCACAGATACGCAGTATTTC.

This clonotype was detected ten times or more. The chain has TRBV20-1 and TRBJ2-1, with TRBD2 identical over 13 bases. The germline gives CDR1 DFQATT, CDR2 SNEGSKA (reference sequence). The CDR3 consists of 19 residues. V lost 1 base, J lost 1 base, and 10 bases stayed unmatched. The CDR3 nucleotides are TGCAGTGCTAGAGCCCCTTGGTGGACTAGCGGGGGATCCTACAATGAGCAGTTCTTC. This gives the protein CSARAPWWTSGGSYNEQFF.

In this sample, this clonotype turned up once. At one boundary the junction diverges from the germline segment, which might be a read error. The J gene is TRBJ2-2, the V gene TRBV12-3 or TRBV12-4, with D possibly being TRBD1 (5 bases). The CDR3 is made up of 14 amino acids. CDR3 region: CAIKRDRNTVELFF. The CDR3 nucleotides are TGTGCCATCAAAAGAGACAGAAACACCGTGGAGCTGTTTTTT.

As for this clonotype: The junction departs from the called germline gene at one end, perhaps through a read error. The V call is TRBV29-1, the J call TRBJ2-1; 7 nucleotides align to TRBD2. Germline CDR1 is SQVTM and CDR2 is ANQGSEA. The CDR3 has 14 residues. The CDR3 DNA reads TGCAGCGTTGAGGAATTAGAGGGAGGGAATGACCAGTTCTTC. Protein sequence: CSVEELEGGNDQFF.

The rearrangement uses TRBV6-1 and TRBJ2-5, with D perhaps being TRBD1 or TRBD2 (5 bases each). This CDR3 has 16 residues. Germline V gives CDR1 MNHNS, CDR2 SASEGT. Trimming removed 8 bases from V and 0 bases from J, with 19 bases in between. CDR3 in DNA: TGTGCCAGCGTCCCGATTGACAGCGGCAACCAAGAGACCCAGTACTTC. This codes for CASVPIDSGNQETQYF.

The sample holds a few counts of this clonotype. A junction end diverges from the germline sequence, so it may reflect a read error. V and J are TRBV6-6 and TRBJ1-5, with a possible D match to TRBD1 (5 bases). Germline V gene sequence: CDR1 MNHNY, CDR2 SVGAGI (reference sequence). The CDR3 has 15 residues. DNA of the CDR3: TGTGCCAGCAGTTACTGCCAGGGTACTAATCAGCCTCAGCATTTT. This encodes CASSYCQGTNQPQHF.

Concerning this clonotype: A read error is likely, as this CDR3 ends without the conserved phenylalanine or tryptophan. The rearrangement links TRBV6-1 to TRBJ2-3; 9 bases are shared with TRBD1. The CDR3 consists of 16 residues. Germline lookup yields CDR1 MNHNS and CDR2 SASEGT. V lost 5 bases and J lost 4; bases outside the gene matches: 10. DNA of the CDR3: TGTGCCAGCAGTTCAACTCCGGGACAGGGAGCAGATACGCAGTATTCG. Translation gives CASSSTPGQGADTQYS.

In the case of this clonotype: Mismatch with germline at one junction end may stem from a read error. The chain has TRBV11-3 and TRBJ1-2; D gene unclear. CDR1 and CDR2 (germline): SGHNT, YENEEA. This CDR3 region has 12 residues. CDR3 coding DNA: TGTCCCGCCAAGACGGGTCGCTATGGGTACACCTTC. Translation gives CPAKTGRYGYTF.

Concerning this clonotype itself: The junction departs from the called germline gene at one end, perhaps through a read error. The rearrangement links TRBV28 to TRBJ2-1, with D possibly being TRBD1 (6 bases). Germline values: CDR1 MDHEN, CDR2 SYDVKM. CDR3 size: 17 residues. The CDR3 spells CTSSPSQGAPGLNEQFF. CDR3 sequence (DNA): TGTACCAGCAGTCCATCACAGGGTGCGCCAGGGTTAAATGAGCAGTTCTTC.

About this clonotype itself: A read error may explain this, as a much larger clone is one base away. This chain connects TRBV28 to TRBJ2-6; D perhaps matches TRBD2 (5 bases). The CDR3 has 15 amino acids. Trimming removed 8 bases from V and 0 bases from J, with 11 bases in between. Germline values: CDR1 MDHEN, CDR2 SYDVKM. CDR3 nucleotides: TGTGCCAGCCGGAGAGGGCCCTCTGGGGCCAACGTCCTGACTTTC. It codes for CASRRGPSGANVLTF.

This clonotype was counted between two and nine times. A much more abundant neighbour one base away suggests this may be a read error. This chain uses TRBV12-3 or TRBV12-4 with TRBJ2-1; no clear D gene. CDR3 length: 11 amino acids. CDR3 DNA: TGTGCCGGCAGTTACGGGAATGAGCAGTTCTTC. Amino acids: CAGSYGNEQFF.

This clonotype appeared a few times. Being one base from a much bigger clone, this may be a read error. The chain combines TRBV11-2 with TRBJ2-2; maybe TRBD1 (6 bases). The germline V gene encodes CDR1 SGHAT and CDR2 FQNNGV. CDR3 length equals 16 residues. The germline V and J ends were trimmed by 1 base and 5 bases, with 14 bases remaining between them. This CDR3 is CASSLGIQGRTGELFF. CDR3 nucleotide sequence: TGTGCCAGCAGCTTAGGGATACAGGGCAGAACCGGGGAGCTGTTTTTT.

Of note for this clonotype: A read error may explain this, as a much larger clone is one base away. The genes are TRBV20-1 and TRBJ2-2; the match to TRBD2 covers 11 bases. CDR1 is DFQATT and CDR2 is SNEGSKA in the germline V gene (reference sequence). The junction had 1 base not matched to a gene; V was cut back by 0 bases and J by 4 bases. CDR3 size: 15 residues. The CDR3 is CSARDSGRVTGELFF. The CDR3 DNA sequence: TGCAGTGCTAGAGATAGCGGGAGGGTCACCGGGGAGCTGTTTTTT.

As to this clonotype: The conserved final phenylalanine or tryptophan is absent from the CDR3, which likely points to a read error. V and J are TRBV20-1 and TRBJ2-7; 7 bases line up with TRBD1. CDR1 DFQATT and CDR2 SNEGSKA come from the germline V gene (reference sequence). This CDR3 has 15 amino acids. The CDR3 DNA is TGCAGTGCTAGGTCCCCCAGGACAGGAGTCTACGATCAGTACCTC. Amino acid sequence: CSARSPRTGVYDQYL.

This clonotype was recorded many times. This rearrangement joins TRBV12-3 or TRBV12-4 to TRBJ1-6; a possible D gene is TRBD1 (6 bases). V was trimmed by 5 bases and J by 7 bases, leaving 15 bases between them. This CDR3 has 15 amino acids. CDR3 sequence: CASSQRGARNSPLHF. The DNA for the CDR3 is TGTGCCAGCAGTCAGCGGGGGGCTCGGAATTCACCCCTCCACTTT.

Ten or more counts support this clonotype. The chain couples TRBV4-2 to TRBJ2-3; 13 positions agree with TRBD2. V gave up 0 bases and J gave up 4 bases; unmatched junction bases: 4. In germline, CDR1 is LGHNA, CDR2 YNFKEQ. The CDR3 consists of 17 residues. Here the CDR3 DNA reads TGTGCCAGCAGCCAAGAGGGGGGACTAGCGGGATCAGATACGCAGTATTTT. Translating gives CASSQEGGLAGSDTQYF.

The chain is built from TRBV30 and TRBJ2-5; D gene uncertain. Between the trimmed V and J ends, which lost 0 bases and 1 base, there was a span of 9 bases. The germline gives CDR1 GTSNPN, CDR2 SVGIG (reference sequence). The CDR3 is made up of 14 amino acids. CDR3 sequence reads: CAWSVRHIQETQYF. CDR3 DNA sequence: TGTGCCTGGAGTGTAAGACATATCCAAGAGACCCAGTACTTC.